These T cell receptor beta chains were read from a single sample in a study of blood T cells in healthy people across ages. MiXCR, applied by TCRdb to the 5' RACE reads, yields one record per CDR3 protein. The sample lists hundreds of thousands of distinct CDR3 sequences; 30% to 45% were seen once. Sequenced sample: blood. All receptors come from a man younger than 35 in good health. CDR3s include the opening cysteine and the closing phenylalanine or tryptophan. Fields, in order: CDR3 protein, CDR3 DNA, clone size, D gene, CDR3 length, J gene, V gene. The D gene is left open where the match is weak. Not every row has a clone size; where given, it reads once, few, many or a size class.

CDR3 protein: CASRETNNQPQHF
CDR3 DNA: TGTGCCAGCAGAGAGACGAACAATCAGCCCCAGCATTTT
clone size: few
D gene: NA
CDR3 length: 13
J gene: TRBJ1-5
V gene: TRBV6-1

CDR3 protein: CSPDRGETQYF
CDR3 DNA: TGCAGTCCTGACAGGGGAGAGACCCAGTACTTC
clone size: NA
D gene: TRBD1
CDR3 length: 11
J gene: TRBJ2-5
V gene: TRBV20-1

CDR3 protein: CSAKSGGLTSTDTQYF
CDR3 DNA: TGCAGTGCTAAATCGGGGGGTCTGACTAGCACAGATACGCAGTATTTT
clone size: NA
D gene: TRBD2
CDR3 length: 16
J gene: TRBJ2-3
V gene: TRBV20-1

CDR3 protein: CASSLKGSGEQYF
CDR3 DNA: TGTGCCAGCAGTTTGAAGGGGTCGGGCGAGCAGTACTTC
clone size: many
D gene: NA
CDR3 length: 13
J gene: TRBJ2-7
V gene: TRBV12-3/TRBV12-4

CDR3 protein: CSVVPRGYNEQFF
CDR3 DNA: TGCAGCGTTGTACCGAGAGGCTACAATGAGCAGTTCTTC
clone size: NA
D gene: NA
CDR3 length: 13
J gene: TRBJ2-1
V gene: TRBV29-1

CDR3 protein: CASSLQGGGETQYF
CDR3 DNA: TGTGCCAGCAGCTTACAGGGAGGAGGAGAGACCCAGTACTTC
clone size: few
D gene: NA
CDR3 length: 14
J gene: TRBJ2-5
V gene: TRBV7-2

CDR3 protein: CASRGGQTKPYGYTF
CDR3 DNA: TGTGCCAGCAGGGGGGGACAGACTAAACCCTATGGCTACACCTTC
clone size: NA
D gene: TRBD1
CDR3 length: 15
J gene: TRBJ1-2
V gene: TRBV2

CDR3 protein: CASSSPSAGSSYGYTF
CDR3 DNA: TGTGCCAGCAGCTCCCCCTCAGCGGGGTCGAGCTATGGCTACACCTTC
clone size: few
D gene: NA
CDR3 length: 16
J gene: TRBJ1-2
V gene: TRBV5-5

CDR3 protein: CASSDAVGTEAFF
CDR3 DNA: TGTGCCAGTAGCGATGCCGTCGGCACTGAAGCTTTCTTT
clone size: NA
D gene: NA
CDR3 length: 13
J gene: TRBJ1-1
V gene: TRBV19

CDR3 protein: CASSSLRGGDAEAFF
CDR3 DNA: TGCGCCAGCAGCTCCCTCCGAGGGGGCGACGCTGAAGCTTTCTTT
clone size: NA
D gene: TRBD1
CDR3 length: 15
J gene: TRBJ1-1
V gene: TRBV5-1

CDR3 protein: CASRGGDTQYF
CDR3 DNA: TGTGCCAGCAGGGGTGGGGATACGCAGTATTTT
clone size: many
D gene: NA
CDR3 length: 11
J gene: TRBJ2-3
V gene: TRBV12-3/TRBV12-4

CDR3 protein: CSARQGAGDTQYF
CDR3 DNA: TGTAGTGCTCGTCAGGGGGCTGGAGATACGCAGTATTTT
clone size: few
D gene: TRBD1
CDR3 length: 13
J gene: TRBJ2-3
V gene: TRBV20-1

CDR3 protein: CSASWGDEQFF
CDR3 DNA: TGCAGTGCTAGTTGGGGGGATGAGCAGTTCTTC
clone size: many
D gene: NA
CDR3 length: 11
J gene: TRBJ2-1
V gene: TRBV20-1

CDR3 protein: CASTISQGHYGYTF
CDR3 DNA: TGTGCCAGCACTATTTCACAGGGCCACTATGGCTACACCTTC
clone size: NA
D gene: NA
CDR3 length: 14
J gene: TRBJ1-2
V gene: TRBV19

CDR3 protein: CSARGPGGTSDTQYF
CDR3 DNA: TGCAGTGCTAGGGGACCCGGGGGGACATCAGATACGCAGTATTTT
clone size: few
D gene: NA
CDR3 length: 15
J gene: TRBJ2-3
V gene: TRBV20-1

CDR3 protein: CASSGAGANQPQHF
CDR3 DNA: TGTGCCAGCAGCGGGGCAGGGGCAAATCAGCCCCAGCATTTT
clone size: NA
D gene: NA
CDR3 length: 14
J gene: TRBJ1-5
V gene: TRBV12-3/TRBV12-4

CDR3 protein: CASSPASGATNEKLFF
CDR3 DNA: TGTGCCAGCAGCCCAGCTTCCGGAGCAACTAATGAAAAACTGTTTTTT
clone size: once
D gene: NA
CDR3 length: 16
J gene: TRBJ1-4
V gene: TRBV4-2

CDR3 protein: CASSQRAGGQNPEAFF
CDR3 DNA: TGCGCCAGCAGCCAAAGGGCAGGGGGCCAGAACCCTGAAGCTTTCTTT
clone size: NA
D gene: TRBD1
CDR3 length: 16
J gene: TRBJ1-1
V gene: TRBV4-1

CDR3 protein: CASSQGAVKTYEQYF
CDR3 DNA: TGCGCCAGCAGCCAAGGGGCGGTTAAAACCTACGAGCAGTACTTC
clone size: NA
D gene: NA
CDR3 length: 15
J gene: TRBJ2-7
V gene: TRBV4-3

CDR3 protein: CASSSRAGGSYEQYF
CDR3 DNA: TGTGCCAGCAGTTCCAGAGCGGGAGGGAGCTACGAGCAGTACTTC
clone size: NA
D gene: TRBD2
CDR3 length: 15
J gene: TRBJ2-7
V gene: TRBV6-2/TRBV6-3

CDR3 protein: CASSLEPPQDTQYF
CDR3 DNA: TGTGCCAGCAGCTTGGAACCGCCTCAAGATACGCAGTATTTT
clone size: NA
D gene: NA
CDR3 length: 14
J gene: TRBJ2-3
V gene: TRBV5-4

CDR3 protein: CAISESLSGYSNQPQHF
CDR3 DNA: TGTGCCATCAGTGAGTCGTTGAGTGGGTATAGCAATCAGCCCCAGCATTTT
clone size: few
D gene: NA
CDR3 length: 17
J gene: TRBJ1-5
V gene: TRBV10-3

CDR3 protein: CASRAGGNEQFF
CDR3 DNA: TGTGCCAGCAGAGCAGGGGGGAATGAGCAGTTCTTC
clone size: few
D gene: NA
CDR3 length: 12
J gene: TRBJ2-1
V gene: TRBV12-3/TRBV12-4

CDR3 protein: CAVSSTGGRSPLHF
CDR3 DNA: TGTGCCGTCAGTTCGACAGGGGGCAGATCACCCCTCCACTTT
clone size: few
D gene: TRBD1
CDR3 length: 14
J gene: TRBJ1-6
V gene: TRBV12-3/TRBV12-4

CDR3 protein: CASSLDPGEQYF
CDR3 DNA: TGTGCCAGCAGCTTAGATCCGGGCGAGCAGTACTTC
clone size: many
D gene: NA
CDR3 length: 12
J gene: TRBJ2-7
V gene: TRBV7-9

CDR3 protein: CASSPRHTLQETQYF
CDR3 DNA: TGTGCCAGCAGCCCCCGTCATACTCTTCAAGAGACCCAGTACTTC
clone size: NA
D gene: NA
CDR3 length: 15
J gene: TRBJ2-5
V gene: TRBV7-6

CDR3 protein: CASGEKLFF
CDR3 DNA: TGTGCCAGCGGGGAAAAACTGTTTTTT
clone size: few
D gene: NA
CDR3 length: 9
J gene: TRBJ1-4
V gene: TRBV7-2

CDR3 protein: CASNLRTGDLGKLFF
CDR3 DNA: TGCGCCAGCAACCTAAGGACAGGAGACCTAGGAAAACTGTTTTTT
clone size: few
D gene: TRBD1
CDR3 length: 15
J gene: TRBJ1-4
V gene: TRBV4-1

CDR3 protein: CASSLVFGAGDTDTQYF
CDR3 DNA: TGCGCCAGCAGCTTGGTATTCGGGGCAGGGGACACAGATACGCAGTATTTT
clone size: few
D gene: NA
CDR3 length: 17
J gene: TRBJ2-3
V gene: TRBV5-1

CDR3 protein: CASSPPGQTYGYTF
CDR3 DNA: TGTGCCAGCAGCCCTCCGGGACAGACTTATGGCTACACCTTC
clone size: few
D gene: TRBD1
CDR3 length: 14
J gene: TRBJ1-2
V gene: TRBV7-2

CDR3 protein: CASSFATYGYTF
CDR3 DNA: TGTGCCAGCAGCTTCGCAACCTATGGCTACACCTTC
clone size: few
D gene: NA
CDR3 length: 12
J gene: TRBJ1-2
V gene: TRBV7-2

CDR3 protein: CASSPSTGKRDTQYF
CDR3 DNA: TGTGCCAGCAGCCCCTCGACAGGGAAGAGGGATACGCAGTATTTT
clone size: few
D gene: TRBD1
CDR3 length: 15
J gene: TRBJ2-3
V gene: TRBV7-2

CDR3 protein: CASSLEASSGANVLTF
CDR3 DNA: TGTGCCAGCAGCTTAGAGGCCAGCTCTGGGGCCAACGTCCTGACTTTC
clone size: NA
D gene: NA
CDR3 length: 16
J gene: TRBJ2-6
V gene: TRBV7-9

CDR3 protein: CASSPQETDGTSTDTQYF
CDR3 DNA: TGTGCCAGCAGCCCCCAAGAGACAGACGGAACCAGCACAGATACGCAGTATTTT
clone size: few
D gene: NA
CDR3 length: 18
J gene: TRBJ2-3
V gene: TRBV7-9

CDR3 protein: CSARGGPDYGYTF
CDR3 DNA: TGCAGTGCTAGAGGGGGACCGGACTATGGCTACACCTTC
clone size: many
D gene: NA
CDR3 length: 13
J gene: TRBJ1-2
V gene: TRBV20-1

CDR3 protein: CASSPYGDTEAFF
CDR3 DNA: TGTGCCAGCAGCCCCTATGGGGACACTGAAGCTTTCTTT
clone size: NA
D gene: NA
CDR3 length: 13
J gene: TRBJ1-1
V gene: TRBV7-3

CDR3 protein: CASSPRTGNTQYF
CDR3 DNA: TGTGCCAGCAGCCCACGGACAGGGAATACGCAGTATTTT
clone size: NA
D gene: TRBD1
CDR3 length: 13
J gene: TRBJ2-3
V gene: TRBV3-1

CDR3 protein: CSARDLRLAVAKNIQYF
CDR3 DNA: TGCAGTGCTAGAGATCTTAGACTAGCGGTAGCCAAAAACATTCAGTACTTC
clone size: many
D gene: TRBD2
CDR3 length: 17
J gene: TRBJ2-4
V gene: TRBV20-1

CDR3 protein: CASSLDRLSPYEQYF
CDR3 DNA: TGTGCCAGCAGCTTAGACAGGCTAAGTCCCTACGAGCAGTACTTC
clone size: NA
D gene: NA
CDR3 length: 15
J gene: TRBJ2-7
V gene: TRBV5-6

CDR3 protein: CASRPLQSSDRVPETQYF
CDR3 DNA: TGTGCCAGCAGGCCCCTCCAGAGTTCGGACCGGGTCCCGGAGACCCAGTACTTC
clone size: NA
D gene: NA
CDR3 length: 18
J gene: TRBJ2-5
V gene: TRBV6-2/TRBV6-3

CDR3 protein: CSALRQGEGEKLFF
CDR3 DNA: TGCAGTGCGTTGCGTCAAGGGGAAGGGGAAAAACTGTTTTTT
clone size: NA
D gene: NA
CDR3 length: 14
J gene: TRBJ1-4
V gene: TRBV20-1

CDR3 protein: CASSYFDRGLGTEAFF
CDR3 DNA: TGTGCCAGCAGTTACTTCGACAGGGGGCTAGGCACTGAAGCTTTCTTT
clone size: NA
D gene: TRBD1
CDR3 length: 16
J gene: TRBJ1-1
V gene: TRBV6-5

CDR3 protein: CASSLATGYNNEQFF
CDR3 DNA: TGTGCCAGCAGCCTAGCTACAGGGTACAACAATGAGCAGTTCTTC
clone size: NA
D gene: NA
CDR3 length: 15
J gene: TRBJ2-1
V gene: TRBV7-3

CDR3 protein: CASSLAGQFGYGYTF
CDR3 DNA: TGTGCCAGCAGCTTGGCCGGGCAATTTGGGTATGGCTACACCTTC
clone size: NA
D gene: NA
CDR3 length: 15
J gene: TRBJ1-2
V gene: TRBV5-6

CDR3 protein: CATSSPQGGYNEQYF
CDR3 DNA: TGTGCCACCAGCTCACCACAGGGAGGCTACAATGAGCAGTACTTC
clone size: NA
D gene: NA
CDR3 length: 15
J gene: TRBJ2-7
V gene: TRBV15

CDR3 protein: CATRTGALNTEAFF
CDR3 DNA: TGCGCCACCCGGACAGGGGCGTTGAACACTGAAGCTTTCTTT
clone size: few
D gene: TRBD1
CDR3 length: 14
J gene: TRBJ1-1
V gene: TRBV5-1

CDR3 protein: CASSQGAAKYEQYF
CDR3 DNA: TGCGCCAGCAGCCAAGGGGCAGCAAAATACGAGCAGTACTTC
clone size: NA
D gene: NA
CDR3 length: 14
J gene: TRBJ2-7
V gene: TRBV4-3

CDR3 protein: CSAPEKGYNEQFF
CDR3 DNA: TGCAGTGCCCCGGAGAAGGGGTACAATGAGCAGTTCTTC
clone size: NA
D gene: NA
CDR3 length: 13
J gene: TRBJ2-1
V gene: TRBV20-1

CDR3 protein: CASSVDSTPTQYF
CDR3 DNA: TGCGCCAGCAGCGTGGACTCCACACCGACCCAGTACTTC
clone size: NA
D gene: NA
CDR3 length: 13
J gene: TRBJ2-5
V gene: TRBV5-1

CDR3 protein: CASNPGQSSYNEQFF
CDR3 DNA: TGCGCCAGCAATCCGGGACAGAGCTCCTACAATGAGCAGTTCTTC
clone size: few
D gene: TRBD1
CDR3 length: 15
J gene: TRBJ2-1
V gene: TRBV4-1

CDR3 protein: CAISSPASGGADTQYF
CDR3 DNA: TGTGCCATCAGCTCCCCGGCTAGCGGGGGTGCAGATACGCAGTATTTT
clone size: few
D gene: TRBD2
CDR3 length: 16
J gene: TRBJ2-3
V gene: TRBV10-3

CDR3 protein: CSVEGDRVDEQFF
CDR3 DNA: TGCAGCGTTGAAGGGGACAGGGTCGATGAGCAGTTCTTC
clone size: NA
D gene: TRBD1
CDR3 length: 13
J gene: TRBJ2-1
V gene: TRBV29-1